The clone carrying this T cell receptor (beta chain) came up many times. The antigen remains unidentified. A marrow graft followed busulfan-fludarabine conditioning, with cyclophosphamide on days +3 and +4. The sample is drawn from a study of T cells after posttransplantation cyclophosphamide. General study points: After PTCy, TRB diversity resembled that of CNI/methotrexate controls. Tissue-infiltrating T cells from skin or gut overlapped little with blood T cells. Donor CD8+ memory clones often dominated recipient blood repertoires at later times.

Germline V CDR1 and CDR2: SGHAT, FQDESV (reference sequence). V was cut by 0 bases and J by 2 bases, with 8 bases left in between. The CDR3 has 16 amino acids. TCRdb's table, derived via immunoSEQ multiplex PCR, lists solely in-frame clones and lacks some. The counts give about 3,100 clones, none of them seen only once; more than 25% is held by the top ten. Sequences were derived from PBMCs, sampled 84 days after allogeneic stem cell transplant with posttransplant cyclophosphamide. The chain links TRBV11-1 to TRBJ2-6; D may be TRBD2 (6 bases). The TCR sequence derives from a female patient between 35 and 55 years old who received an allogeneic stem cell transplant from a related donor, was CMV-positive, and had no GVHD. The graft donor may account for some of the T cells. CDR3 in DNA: TGTGCCAGCAGCTTAGCGGAGGGCGCTGGGGCCAACGTCCTGACTTTC. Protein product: CASSLAEGAGANVLTF.